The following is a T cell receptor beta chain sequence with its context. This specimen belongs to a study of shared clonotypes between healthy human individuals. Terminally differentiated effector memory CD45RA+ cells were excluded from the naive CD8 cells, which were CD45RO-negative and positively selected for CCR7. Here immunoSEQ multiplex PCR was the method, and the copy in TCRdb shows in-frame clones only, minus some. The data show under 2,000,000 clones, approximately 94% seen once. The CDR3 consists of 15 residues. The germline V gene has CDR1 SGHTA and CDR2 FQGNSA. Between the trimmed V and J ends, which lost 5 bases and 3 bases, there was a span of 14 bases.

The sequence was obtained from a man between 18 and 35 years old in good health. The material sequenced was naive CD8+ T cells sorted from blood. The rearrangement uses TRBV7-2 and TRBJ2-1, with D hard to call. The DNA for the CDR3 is TGTGCCAGCAGCCTTATTCTCGAGTTCTACAATGAGCAGTTCTTC. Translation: CASSLILEFYNEQFF.